This paragraph covers one TCR beta chain sequence. Trimming removed 3 bases from V and 2 bases from J, with 12 bases in between. The CDR3 loop spans 15 amino acids. Germline V gene lookup returns CDR1 LGHDT and CDR2 YNNKEL (reference sequence). Per the study methods: Amplification from reference gene primers served as the basis for estimated nucleated cell counts. Some clones are missing from TCRdb's copy, which holds only in-frame ones; the method was immunoSEQ multiplex PCR. D and trimming come from the DNA, and the V and J calls and clone size come from that table. The sample holds 76,000 or so clones, around 85% seen once. This entry is derived from a study of blood T cell repertoires in COVID-19. Study-wide background: Acute-phase and convalescent COVID-19 samples originated in the United States, Italy and Spain. PBMCs, B-cell-depleted T cells, or T cells were the source of the cDNA or gDNA that made up the material.

This sequence was found in a man aged 30 to 39 with acute or convalescent COVID-19. V gene TRBV3-1 (or the pseudogene TRBV3-2) combines with J gene TRBJ2-3, with a possible D match to TRBD2 (6 bases). Sequenced sample: peripheral blood. The CDR3 is CASSQGLYFTDTQYF. The CDR3 DNA reads as TGTGCCAGCAGCCAGGGACTTTACTTCACAGATACGCAGTATTTT.